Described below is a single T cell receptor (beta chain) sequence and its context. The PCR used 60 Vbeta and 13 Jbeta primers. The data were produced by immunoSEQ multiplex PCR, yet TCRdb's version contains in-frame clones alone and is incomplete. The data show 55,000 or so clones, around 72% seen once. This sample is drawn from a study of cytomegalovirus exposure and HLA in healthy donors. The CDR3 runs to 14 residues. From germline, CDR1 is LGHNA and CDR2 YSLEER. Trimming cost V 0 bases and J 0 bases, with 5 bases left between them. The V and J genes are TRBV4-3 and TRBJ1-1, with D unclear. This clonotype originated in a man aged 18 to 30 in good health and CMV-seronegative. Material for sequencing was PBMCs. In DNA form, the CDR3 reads TGCGCCAGCAGCCAAGATCCTGTGAACACTGAAGCTTTCTTT. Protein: CASSQDPVNTEAFF.